The subject of this entry is one T cell receptor beta chain. The J segment lost 2 bases and the V segment lost 1 base, leaving 14 bases of the junction unmatched. Germline loops: CDR1 LGHNA, CDR2 YNFKEQ. This CDR3 contains 18 residues. TCRdb's copy holds only in-frame clones and misses some; the assay was immunoSEQ multiplex PCR. The sample has about 250,000 clones; around 80% are singletons. The data were taken from a study of control samples from healthy donors and cancer patients. This sequence joins TRBV4-2 and TRBJ2-7, with 7 bases fitting TRBD1. This TCR derives from a woman between 55 and 75 years old with lung cancer. What was sequenced was PBMCs. The CDR3 DNA reads as TGTGCCAGCAGCCAAGTAGCCTCCCCGACAGGGTACGCCTACGAGCAGTACTTC. It yields the protein CASSQVASPTGYAYEQYF.